This T cell receptor (beta chain) emerged from a study of beta chain features in type 1 diabetes. Study observations and caveats: TCRB CDR3s were moderately but significantly shorter in Type 1 diabetes patients in all four CD4+ subsets. Equally in patients and controls, shorter templates might have been favored by PCR.

The authors reverse transcribed all of the isolated RNA, so sequencing captured expressed TCRB transcripts. Profiling relied on immunoSEQ multiplex PCR, and the TCRdb table lists in-frame clones only, not all of them. The sample shows around 500,000 clones, roughly an eighth of them seen only once. About this clone: Its antigen remains unidentified. This same CDR3 is encoded by further DNA sequences in the sample.

The V gene lost 0 bases and the J gene lost 2 bases, with 9 bases spanning the gap. The germline CDR1 and CDR2 sequences are SGDLS and YYNGEE. The CDR3 is 15 amino acids. This clonotype was obtained from a woman aged 18-30 years in good health. The chain recombines TRBV9 with TRBJ2-1; D may be TRBD2 (6 bases). The sample consisted of naive CD4+ T cells from blood. In nucleotides, the CDR3 is TGTGCCAGCAGCGTAGTTAGCGGAGCCTACAATGAGCAGTTCTTC. Its translation is CASSVVSGAYNEQFF.